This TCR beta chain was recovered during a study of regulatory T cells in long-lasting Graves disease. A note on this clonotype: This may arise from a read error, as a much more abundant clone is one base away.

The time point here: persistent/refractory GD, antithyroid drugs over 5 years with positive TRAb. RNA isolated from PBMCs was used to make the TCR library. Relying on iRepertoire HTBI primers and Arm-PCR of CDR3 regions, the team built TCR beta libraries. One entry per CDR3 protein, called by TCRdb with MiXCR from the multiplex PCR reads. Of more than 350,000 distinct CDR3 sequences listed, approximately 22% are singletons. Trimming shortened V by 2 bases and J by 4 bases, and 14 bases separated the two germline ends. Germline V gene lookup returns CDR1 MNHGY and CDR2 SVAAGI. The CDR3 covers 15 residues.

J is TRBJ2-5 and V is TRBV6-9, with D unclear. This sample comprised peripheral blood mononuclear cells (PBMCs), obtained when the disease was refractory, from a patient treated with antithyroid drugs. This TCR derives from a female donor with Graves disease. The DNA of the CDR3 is TGTGCCAGCAGTTATCAGGAAGTAACCGCAGAGACCCAGTACTTC. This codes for CASSYQEVTAETQYF.